The clone carrying this T cell receptor (beta chain) has just a few counts. Its specificity is not known. CDR3 size: 14 residues. CDR1 is SGHRS and CDR2 is YFSETQ in the germline V gene. V dropped 4 bases and J dropped 7; count of bases not matched to a gene: 6. The data belong to a study of T-cell reconstitution after alpha-beta-depleted transplantation in children. Findings and caveats of the study: After transplant, at about two months, alpha-beta T cells were reportedly derived from several hundred expanded graft clones.

Molecular barcoding with unique molecular identifiers was used for the TCRbeta library. Each CDR3 protein is one row after TCRdb ran MiXCR on the PCR reads. The sample includes fewer than 700,000 distinct CDR3 sequences, more than 20% of them seen just once. The chain links TRBV5-1 to TRBJ2-1; 9 nucleotides line up with TRBD1. This sequence was found in a boy younger than two who had a stem cell transplant for acute myeloid leukemia, so the T cells may come from the graft donor. The material was PBMCs, mostly from graft donor cells, obtained 360 days after TCRalphabeta/CD19-depleted stem cell transplant. The DNA of the CDR3 is TGCGCCAGCAGCCGCGGACAGGGGATTAATGAGCAGTTCTTC. Amino acids: CASSRGQGINEQFF.